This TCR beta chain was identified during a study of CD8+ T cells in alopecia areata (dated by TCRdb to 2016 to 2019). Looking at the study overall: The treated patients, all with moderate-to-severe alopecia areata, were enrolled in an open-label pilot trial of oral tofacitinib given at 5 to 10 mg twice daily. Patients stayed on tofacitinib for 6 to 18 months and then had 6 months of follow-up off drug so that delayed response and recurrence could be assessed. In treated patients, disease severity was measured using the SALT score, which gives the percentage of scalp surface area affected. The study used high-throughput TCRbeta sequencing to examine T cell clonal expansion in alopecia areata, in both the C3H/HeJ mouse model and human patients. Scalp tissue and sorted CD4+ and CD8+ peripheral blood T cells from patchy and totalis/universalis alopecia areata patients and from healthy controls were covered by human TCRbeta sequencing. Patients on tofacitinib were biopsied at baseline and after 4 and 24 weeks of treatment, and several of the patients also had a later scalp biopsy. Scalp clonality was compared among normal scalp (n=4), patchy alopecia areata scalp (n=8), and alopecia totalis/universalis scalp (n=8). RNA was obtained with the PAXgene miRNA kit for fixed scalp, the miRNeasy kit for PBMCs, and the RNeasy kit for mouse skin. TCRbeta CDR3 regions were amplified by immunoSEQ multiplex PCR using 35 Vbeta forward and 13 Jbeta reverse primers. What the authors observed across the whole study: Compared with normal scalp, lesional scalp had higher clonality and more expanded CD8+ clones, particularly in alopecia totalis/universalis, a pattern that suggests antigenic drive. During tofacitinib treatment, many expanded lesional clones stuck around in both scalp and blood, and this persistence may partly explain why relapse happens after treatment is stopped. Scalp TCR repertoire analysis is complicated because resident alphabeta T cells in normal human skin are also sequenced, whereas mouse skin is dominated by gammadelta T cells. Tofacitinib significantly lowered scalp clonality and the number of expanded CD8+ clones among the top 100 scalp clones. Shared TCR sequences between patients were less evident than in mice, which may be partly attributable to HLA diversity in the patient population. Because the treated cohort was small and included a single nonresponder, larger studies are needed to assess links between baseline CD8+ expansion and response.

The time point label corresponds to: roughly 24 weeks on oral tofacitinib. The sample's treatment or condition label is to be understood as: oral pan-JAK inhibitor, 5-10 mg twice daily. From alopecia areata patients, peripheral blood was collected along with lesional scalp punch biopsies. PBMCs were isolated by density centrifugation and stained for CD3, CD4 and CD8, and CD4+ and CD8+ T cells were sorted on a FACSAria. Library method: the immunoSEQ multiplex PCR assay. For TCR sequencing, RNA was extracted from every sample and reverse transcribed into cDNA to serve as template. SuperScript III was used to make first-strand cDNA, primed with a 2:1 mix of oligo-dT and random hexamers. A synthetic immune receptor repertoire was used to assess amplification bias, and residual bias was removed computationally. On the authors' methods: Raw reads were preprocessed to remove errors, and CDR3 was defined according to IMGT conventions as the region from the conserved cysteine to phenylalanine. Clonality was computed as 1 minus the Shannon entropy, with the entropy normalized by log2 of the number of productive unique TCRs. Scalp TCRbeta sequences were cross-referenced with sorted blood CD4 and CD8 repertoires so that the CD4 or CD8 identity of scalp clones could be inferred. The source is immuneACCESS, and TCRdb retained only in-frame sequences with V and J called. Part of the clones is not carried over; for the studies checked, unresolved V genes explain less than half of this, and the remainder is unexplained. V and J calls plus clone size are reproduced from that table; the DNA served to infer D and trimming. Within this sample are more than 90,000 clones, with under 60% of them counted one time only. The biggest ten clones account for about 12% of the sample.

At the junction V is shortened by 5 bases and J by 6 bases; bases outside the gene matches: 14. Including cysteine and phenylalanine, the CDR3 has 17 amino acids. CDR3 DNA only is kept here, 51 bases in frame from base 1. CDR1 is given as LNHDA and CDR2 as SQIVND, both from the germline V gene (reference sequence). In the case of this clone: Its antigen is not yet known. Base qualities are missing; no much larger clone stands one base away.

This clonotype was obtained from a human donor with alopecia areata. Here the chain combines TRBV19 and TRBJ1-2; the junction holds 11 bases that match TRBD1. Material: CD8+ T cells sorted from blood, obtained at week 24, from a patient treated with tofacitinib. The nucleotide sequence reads TGTGCCAGTAGTGTCCCGGGACAGGGGGAAGATTTTGATGGCTACACCTTC. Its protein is CASSVPGQGEDFDGYTF.